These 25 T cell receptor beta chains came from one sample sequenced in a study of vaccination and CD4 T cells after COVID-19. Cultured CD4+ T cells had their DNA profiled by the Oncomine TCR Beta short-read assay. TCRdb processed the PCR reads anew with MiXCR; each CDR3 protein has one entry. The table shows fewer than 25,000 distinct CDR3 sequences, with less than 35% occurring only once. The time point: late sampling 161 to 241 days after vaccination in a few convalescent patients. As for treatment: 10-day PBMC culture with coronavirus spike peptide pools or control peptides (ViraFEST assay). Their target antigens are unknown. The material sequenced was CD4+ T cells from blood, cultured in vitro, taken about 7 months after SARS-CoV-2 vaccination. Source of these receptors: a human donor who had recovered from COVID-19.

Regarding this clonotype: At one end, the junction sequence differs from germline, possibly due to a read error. CDR3 bases: TGTGCCAGCCCACCACAGGGAGACGAGCAGTACTTC. Encoded protein: CASPPQGDEQYF. The chain uses TRBV18 and TRBJ2-7; tentatively, D is TRBD1 (6 bases). The CDR3 is made up of 12 amino acids. Germline V gene data show CDR1 as KGHSH and CDR2 as LQKENI.

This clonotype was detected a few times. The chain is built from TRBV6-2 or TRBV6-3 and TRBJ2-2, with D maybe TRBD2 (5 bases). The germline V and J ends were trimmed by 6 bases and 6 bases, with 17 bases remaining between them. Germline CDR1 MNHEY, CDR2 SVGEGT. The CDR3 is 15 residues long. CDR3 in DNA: TGTGCCAGCAGGACCTCAGCGGCAGCATCCGGGGAGCTGTTTTTT. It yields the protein CASRTSAAASGELFF.

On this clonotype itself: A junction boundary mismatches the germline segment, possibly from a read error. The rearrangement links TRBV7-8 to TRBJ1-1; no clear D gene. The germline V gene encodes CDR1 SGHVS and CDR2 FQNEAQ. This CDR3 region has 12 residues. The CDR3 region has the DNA TGTGCCAGCACCACGATGAACACTAAAGCTTTCTTT. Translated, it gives CASTTMNTKAFF.

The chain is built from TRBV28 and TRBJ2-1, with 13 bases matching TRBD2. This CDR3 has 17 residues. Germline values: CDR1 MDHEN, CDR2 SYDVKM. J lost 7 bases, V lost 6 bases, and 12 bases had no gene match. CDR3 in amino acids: CASRSSGTSGIGNEQFF. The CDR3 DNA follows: TGTGCCAGCAGATCTTCCGGGACTAGCGGGATCGGAAATGAGCAGTTCTTC.

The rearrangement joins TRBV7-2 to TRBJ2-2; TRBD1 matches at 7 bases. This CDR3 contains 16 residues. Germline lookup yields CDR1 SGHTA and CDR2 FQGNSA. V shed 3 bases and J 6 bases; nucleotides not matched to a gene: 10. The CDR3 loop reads CASSLRTGAYPGELFF. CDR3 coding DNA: TGTGCCAGCAGCTTGCGGACAGGCGCGTACCCCGGGGAGCTGTTTTTT.

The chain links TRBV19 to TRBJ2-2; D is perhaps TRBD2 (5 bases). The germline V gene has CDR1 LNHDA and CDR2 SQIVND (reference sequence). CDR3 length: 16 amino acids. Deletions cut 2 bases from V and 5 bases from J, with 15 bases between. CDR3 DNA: TGTGCCAGTAGTATACCGGAGCGGCGAAGGACCGGGGAGCTGTTTTTT. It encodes CASSIPERRRTGELFF. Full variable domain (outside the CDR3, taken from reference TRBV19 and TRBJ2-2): DGGITQSPKYLFRKEGQNVTLSCEQNLNHDAMYWYRQDPGQGLRLIYYSQIVNDFQKGDIAEGYSVSREKKESFPLTVTSAQKNPTAFYLCASSIPERRRTGELFFGEGSRLTVL.

Here the CDR3 reads CASSLPASAAAYNEQFF. CDR3 DNA sequence: TGTGCCAGCAGCTTACCTGCCTCGGCCGCGGCCTACAATGAGCAGTTCTTC. The chain uses TRBV7-9 and TRBJ2-1, with D hard to call. The CDR3 extends over 17 amino acids. Germline V gives CDR1 SEHNR, CDR2 FQNEAQ (reference sequence). V was shortened by 2 bases and J by 2 bases, with 16 bases between the two germline ends.

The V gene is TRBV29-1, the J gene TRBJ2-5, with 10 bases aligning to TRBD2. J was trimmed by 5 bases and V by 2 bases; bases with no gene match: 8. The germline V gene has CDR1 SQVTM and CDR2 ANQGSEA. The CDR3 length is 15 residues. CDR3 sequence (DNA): TGCAGCGTTGAAAGTTTCCCTAGCGGGAGTGAGACCCAGTACTTC. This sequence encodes CSVESFPSGSETQYF.

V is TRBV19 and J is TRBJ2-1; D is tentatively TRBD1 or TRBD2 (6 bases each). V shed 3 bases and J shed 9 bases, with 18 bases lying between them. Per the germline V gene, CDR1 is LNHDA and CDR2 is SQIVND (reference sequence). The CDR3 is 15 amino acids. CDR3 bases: TGTGCCAGTAGTATGAATACAGGGCACGGGGGTGAGCAGTTCTTC. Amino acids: CASSMNTGHGGEQFF.

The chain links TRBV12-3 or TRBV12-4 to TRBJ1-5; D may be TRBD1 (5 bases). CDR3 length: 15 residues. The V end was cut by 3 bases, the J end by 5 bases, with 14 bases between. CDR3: CASSFRQLGDQPQHF. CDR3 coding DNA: TGTGCCAGCAGTTTCCGGCAGCTAGGGGATCAGCCCCAGCATTTT.

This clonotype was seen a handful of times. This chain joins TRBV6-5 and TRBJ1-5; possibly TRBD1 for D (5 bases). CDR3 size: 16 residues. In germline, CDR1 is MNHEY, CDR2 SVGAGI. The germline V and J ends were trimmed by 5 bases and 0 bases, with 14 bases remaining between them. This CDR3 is CASSNPTVNSNQPQHF. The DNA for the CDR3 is TGTGCCAGCAGTAACCCGACAGTCAATAGCAATCAGCCCCAGCATTTT.

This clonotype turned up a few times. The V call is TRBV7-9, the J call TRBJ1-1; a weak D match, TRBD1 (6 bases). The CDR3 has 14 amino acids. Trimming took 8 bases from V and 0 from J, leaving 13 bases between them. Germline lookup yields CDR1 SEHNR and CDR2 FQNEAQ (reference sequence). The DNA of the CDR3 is TGTGCCAGCGGGACACGGGACTTGAACACTGAAGCTTTCTTT. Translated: CASGTRDLNTEAFF.

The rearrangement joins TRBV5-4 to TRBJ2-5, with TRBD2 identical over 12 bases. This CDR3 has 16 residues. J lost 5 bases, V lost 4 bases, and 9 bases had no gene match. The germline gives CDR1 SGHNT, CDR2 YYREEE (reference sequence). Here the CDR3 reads CASSPRLAGVSETQYF. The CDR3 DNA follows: TGTGCCAGCAGCCCCAGACTAGCGGGAGTTTCGGAGACCCAGTACTTC.

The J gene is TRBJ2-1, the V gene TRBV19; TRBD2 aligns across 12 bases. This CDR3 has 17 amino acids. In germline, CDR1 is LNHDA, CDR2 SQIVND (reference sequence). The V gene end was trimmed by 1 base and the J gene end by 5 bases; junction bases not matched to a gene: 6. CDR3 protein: CASSIGPSGRVDNEQFF. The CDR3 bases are TGTGCCAGTAGTATAGGTCCTAGCGGGAGGGTAGACAATGAGCAGTTCTTC.

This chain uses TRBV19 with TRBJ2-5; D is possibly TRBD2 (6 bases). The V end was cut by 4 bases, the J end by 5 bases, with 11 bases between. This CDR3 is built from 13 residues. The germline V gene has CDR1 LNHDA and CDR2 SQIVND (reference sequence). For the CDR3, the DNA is TGTGCCAGTAGTAGCGGGAAGGGCGAGACCCAGTACTTC. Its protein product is CASSSGKGETQYF.

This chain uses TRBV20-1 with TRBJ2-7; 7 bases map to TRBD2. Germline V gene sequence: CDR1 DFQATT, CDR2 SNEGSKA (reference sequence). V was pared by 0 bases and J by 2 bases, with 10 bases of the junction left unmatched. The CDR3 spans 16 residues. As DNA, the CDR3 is TGCAGTGCTAGAGATTTAAGGAGCGGGACCGCCTACGAGCAGTACTTC. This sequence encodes CSARDLRSGTAYEQYF.

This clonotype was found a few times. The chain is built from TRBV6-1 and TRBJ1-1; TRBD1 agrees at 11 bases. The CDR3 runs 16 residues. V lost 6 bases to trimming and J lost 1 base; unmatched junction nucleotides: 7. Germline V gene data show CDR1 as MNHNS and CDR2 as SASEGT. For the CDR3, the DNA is TGTGCCAGCAGAGGACAGGGGGCATTGAGGAACACTGAAGCTTTCTTT. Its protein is CASRGQGALRNTEAFF.

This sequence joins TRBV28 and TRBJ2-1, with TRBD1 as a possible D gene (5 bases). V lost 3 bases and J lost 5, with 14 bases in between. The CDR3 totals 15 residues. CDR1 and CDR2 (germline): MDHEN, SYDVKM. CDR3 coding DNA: TGTGCCAGCAGTTTCCCCAGGGCGGTCCACAATGAGCAGTTCTTC. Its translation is CASSFPRAVHNEQFF.

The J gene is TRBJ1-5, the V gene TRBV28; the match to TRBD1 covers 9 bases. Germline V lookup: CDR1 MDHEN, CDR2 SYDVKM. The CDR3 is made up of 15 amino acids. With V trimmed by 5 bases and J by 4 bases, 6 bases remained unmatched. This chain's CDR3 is CASSADRGTNQPQHF. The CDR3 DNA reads TGTGCCAGCAGTGCAGACAGGGGGACAAATCAGCCCCAGCATTTT.

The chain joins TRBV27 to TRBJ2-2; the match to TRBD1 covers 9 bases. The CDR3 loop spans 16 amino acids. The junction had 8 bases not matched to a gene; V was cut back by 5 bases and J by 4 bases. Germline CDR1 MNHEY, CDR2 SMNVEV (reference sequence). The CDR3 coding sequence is TGTGCCAGCAGTCCCCTGGGACAGGGTGGCACCGGGGAGCTGTTTTTT. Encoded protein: CASSPLGQGGTGELFF.

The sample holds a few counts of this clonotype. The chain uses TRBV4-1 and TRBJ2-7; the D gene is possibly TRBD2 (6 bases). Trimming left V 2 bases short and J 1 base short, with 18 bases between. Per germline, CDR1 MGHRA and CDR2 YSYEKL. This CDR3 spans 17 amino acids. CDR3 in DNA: TGCGCCAGCAGCCAATACCTGGACGTTGGGACTTCCTACGAGCAGTACTTC. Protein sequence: CASSQYLDVGTSYEQYF.

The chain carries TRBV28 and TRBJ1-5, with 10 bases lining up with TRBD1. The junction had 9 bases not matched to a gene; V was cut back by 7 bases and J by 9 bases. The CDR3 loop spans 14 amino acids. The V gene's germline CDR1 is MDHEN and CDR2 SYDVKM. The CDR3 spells CASNYRDRGSPQHF. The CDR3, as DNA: TGTGCCAGCAACTACCGGGACAGGGGATCGCCCCAGCATTTT.

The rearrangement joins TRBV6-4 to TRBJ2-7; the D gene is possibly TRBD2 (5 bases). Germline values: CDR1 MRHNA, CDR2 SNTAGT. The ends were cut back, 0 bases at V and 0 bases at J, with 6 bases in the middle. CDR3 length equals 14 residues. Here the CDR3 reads CASSDSSDSYEQYF. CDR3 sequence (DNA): TGTGCCAGCAGTGACTCTAGCGACTCCTACGAGCAGTACTTC.

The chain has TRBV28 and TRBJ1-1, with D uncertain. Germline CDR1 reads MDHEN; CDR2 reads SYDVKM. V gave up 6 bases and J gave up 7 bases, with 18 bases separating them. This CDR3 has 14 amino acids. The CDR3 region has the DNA TGTGCCAGCAGCTCCTCCCCCCTTTTATTTGAAGCTTTCTTT. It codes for CASSSSPLLFEAFF.

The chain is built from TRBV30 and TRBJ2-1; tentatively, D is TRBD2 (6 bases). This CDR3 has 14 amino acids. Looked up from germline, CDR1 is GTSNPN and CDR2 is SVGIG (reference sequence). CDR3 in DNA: TGTGCTCGCGGGGCCCGAAGCTCCTACAATGAGCAGTTCTTC. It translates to CARGARSSYNEQFF.